Given below is one T cell receptor (beta chain) in context. What it binds is unknown. Before any sequencing was done, the ViraFEST assay used viral peptide pools to expand antigen-specific CD4+ T cells. The culture ran for 10 days, and then CD4+ T cells were isolated. The healthy vaccine recipients, who had no prior SARS-CoV-2 infection, showed negative nucleocapsid antibodies. A few million PBMC per well were cultured with 7.5 to 10 IU/ml IL-2 and roughly 9.9 ug/ml peptides. Germline loops: CDR1 LNHDA, CDR2 SQIVND (reference sequence). The CDR3 extends over 16 amino acids. Trimming removed 3 bases from V and 1 base from J, with 10 bases in between. Sequenced by immunoSEQ multiplex PCR; TCRdb stores in-frame clones only, minus some. The table records 78,000 or so clones, more than 60% of them present only once. These data originate in a study of vaccination effects on CD4 cells after COVID-19. About the study: The vaccine given was either BNT162b2 or mRNA-1273, in two doses. Whole-study findings and limits: Marked contraction was observed in infection-induced and vaccine-induced clones late after vaccination.

Sequenced material: CD4+ T cells from PBMCs cultured with SARS-CoV-2 spike peptides, taken before COVID-19 vaccination. The receptor comes from a human donor who received a COVID-19 vaccine. The rearrangement links TRBV19 to TRBJ2-6; D gene unclear. CDR3 sequence reads: CASSIFAGSGANVLTF. The DNA of the CDR3 is TGTGCCAGTAGTATTTTCGCTGGTTCTGGGGCCAACGTCCTGACTTTC.